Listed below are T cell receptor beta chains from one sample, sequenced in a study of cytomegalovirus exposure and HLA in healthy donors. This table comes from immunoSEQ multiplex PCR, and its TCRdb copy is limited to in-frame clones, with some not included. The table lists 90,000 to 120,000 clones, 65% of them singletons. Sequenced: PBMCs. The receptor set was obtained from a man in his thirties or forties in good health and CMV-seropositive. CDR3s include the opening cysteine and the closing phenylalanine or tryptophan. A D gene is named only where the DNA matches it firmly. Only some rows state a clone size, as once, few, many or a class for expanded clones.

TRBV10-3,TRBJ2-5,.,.,TGTGCCATCAGTGAGTCTTGGGCCCAAGAGACCCAGTACTTC,CAISESWAQETQYF
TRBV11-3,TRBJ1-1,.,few,TGTGCCAGCAGTCTTACCCAGGCTGAAGCTTTCTTT,CASSLTQAEAFF
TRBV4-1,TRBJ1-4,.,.,TGCGCCAGCAGCCAAGGAAGGGGGGGGAATGAAAAACTGTTTTTT,CASSQGRGGNEKLFF
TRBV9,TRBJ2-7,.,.,TGTGCCAGCAGCGTCGACCCGACAAGGGGTGGGGAGCAGTACTTC,CASSVDPTRGGEQYF
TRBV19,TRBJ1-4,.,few,TGTGCCAGTAGCCCCCGCAGCGGCAATGAAAAACTGTTTTTT,CASSPRSGNEKLFF
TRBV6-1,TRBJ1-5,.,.,TGTGCCAGCGTCGAGCCCCAGCATTTT,CASVEPQHF
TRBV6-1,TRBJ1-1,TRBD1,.,TGTGCCAGCAGTGGTTTAGGACAGGGGAACACTGAAGCTTTCTTT,CASSGLGQGNTEAFF
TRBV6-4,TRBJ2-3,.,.,TGTGCCAGCAGCCCCGGTCTCTTTGGCACAGATACGCAGTATTTT,CASSPGLFGTDTQYF
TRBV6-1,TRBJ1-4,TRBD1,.,TGTGCCAGCAGTGTACAGGGGTCTGCAACTAATGAAAAACTGTTTTTT,CASSVQGSATNEKLFF
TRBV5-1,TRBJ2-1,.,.,TGCGCCAGCAGTCCCCCCGGCAGGGGAGCCTACAATGAGCAGTTCTTC,CASSPPGRGAYNEQFF
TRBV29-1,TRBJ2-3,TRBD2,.,TGCAGCGTTGTTCGGAACAGCGGGGGCACAGATACGCAGTATTTT,CSVVRNSGGTDTQYF
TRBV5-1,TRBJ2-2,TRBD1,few,TGCGCCAGCAGCCCCGGACAGGGGCTTCTCACCGGGGAGCTGTTTTTT,CASSPGQGLLTGELFF
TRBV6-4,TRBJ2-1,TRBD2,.,TGTGCCAGCAGGGGACTAGCGGGGGGGCTTGGTGAGCAGTTCTTC,CASRGLAGGLGEQFF
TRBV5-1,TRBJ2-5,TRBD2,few,TGCGCCAGCAGCTTGGGACTAGCGGGCCTCACACAAGAGACCCAGTACTTC,CASSLGLAGLTQETQYF
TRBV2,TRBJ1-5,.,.,TGTGCCAGCAGTGTCAGGGAAAATCAGCCCCAGCATTTT,CASSVRENQPQHF
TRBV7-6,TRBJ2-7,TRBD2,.,TGTGCCAGCAGCTCGCCGGGACTAGTGGAAGAGCAGTACTTC,CASSSPGLVEEQYF
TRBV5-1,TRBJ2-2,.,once,TGCGCCAGCAGCTTGCTGGGAGAGGGCGGGGAGCTGTTTTTT,CASSLLGEGGELFF
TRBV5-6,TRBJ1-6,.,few,TGTGCCAGCAACCTCCCGGGAGCTAATTCACCCCTCCACTTT,CASNLPGANSPLHF
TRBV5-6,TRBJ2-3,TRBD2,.,TGTGCCAGCAGGTTACTAGCGGGGTTCACAGATACGCAGTATTTT,CASRLLAGFTDTQYF
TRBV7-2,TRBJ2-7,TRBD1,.,TGTGCCAGCAGCTTGGCGGGACAGGGGGCTAACGAGCAGTACTTC,CASSLAGQGANEQYF
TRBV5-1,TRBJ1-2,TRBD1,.,TGCGCCAGCACCCCTCTAGGGGGCGGCCCCGGGGAATATGGCTACACCTTC,CASTPLGGGPGEYGYTF
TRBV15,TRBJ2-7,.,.,TGTGCCACCAGCCTCGGACAGTCCCCCGCCGAGCAGTACTTC,CATSLGQSPAEQYF
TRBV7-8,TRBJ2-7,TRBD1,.,TGTGCCAGCAGCTTGGGGACAGGGGACGAGCAGTACTTC,CASSLGTGDEQYF
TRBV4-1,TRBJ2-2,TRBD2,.,TGCGCCAGCAGCCAATTAGCGGGGGGAAGCACCGGGGAGCTGTTTTTT,CASSQLAGGSTGELFF
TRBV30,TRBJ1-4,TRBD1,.,TGTGCCTGGGGGACAGATTTTAATGAAAAACTGTTTTTT,CAWGTDFNEKLFF
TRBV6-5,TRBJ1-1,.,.,TGTGCCAGCAGTTTTGGGAGTGAAGCTTTCTTT,CASSFGSEAFF
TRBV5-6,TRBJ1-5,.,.,TGTGCCAGCAGCTCCGATACAGAGTATAGCAATCAGCCCCAGCATTTT,CASSSDTEYSNQPQHF
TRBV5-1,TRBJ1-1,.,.,TGCGCCAGCAGCAGGACGGGGGCTGAAGCTTTCTTT,CASSRTGAEAFF
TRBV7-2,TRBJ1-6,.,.,TGTGCCAGCAGCTTCGCTTTCGGTAGGGGGGGCTCATCACCCCTCCACTTT,CASSFAFGRGGSSPLHF
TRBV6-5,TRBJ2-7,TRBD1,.,TGTGCCAGCAGGGACAGGGGGGTTATGTCCTACGAGCAGTACTTC,CASRDRGVMSYEQYF
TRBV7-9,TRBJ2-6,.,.,TGTGCCAGCAGCTTAGCGAGTGAGGGCTCGGCCTCTTTGGCCAACGTCCTGACTTTC,CASSLASEGSASLANVLTF
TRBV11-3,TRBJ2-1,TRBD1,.,TGTGCCAGCAGCTTAGGGGGACAGCATAATGAGCAGTTCTTC,CASSLGGQHNEQFF